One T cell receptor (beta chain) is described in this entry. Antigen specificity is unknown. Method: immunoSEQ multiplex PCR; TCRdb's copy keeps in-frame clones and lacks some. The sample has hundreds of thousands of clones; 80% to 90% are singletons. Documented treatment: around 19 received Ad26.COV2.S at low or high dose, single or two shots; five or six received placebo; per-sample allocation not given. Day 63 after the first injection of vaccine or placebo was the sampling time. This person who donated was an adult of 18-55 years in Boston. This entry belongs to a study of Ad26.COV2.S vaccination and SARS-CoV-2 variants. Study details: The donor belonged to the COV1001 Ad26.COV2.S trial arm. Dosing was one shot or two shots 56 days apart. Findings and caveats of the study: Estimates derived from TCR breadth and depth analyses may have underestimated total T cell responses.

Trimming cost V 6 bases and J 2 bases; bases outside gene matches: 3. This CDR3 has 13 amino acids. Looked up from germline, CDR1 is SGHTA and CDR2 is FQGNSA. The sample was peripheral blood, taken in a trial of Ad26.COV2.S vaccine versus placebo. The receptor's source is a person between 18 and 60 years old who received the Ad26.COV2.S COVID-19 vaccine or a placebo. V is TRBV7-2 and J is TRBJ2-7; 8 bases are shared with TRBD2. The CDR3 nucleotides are TGTGCCAGCAGAAGTAGCGGGGCCTACGAGCAGTACTTC. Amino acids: CASRSSGAYEQYF.